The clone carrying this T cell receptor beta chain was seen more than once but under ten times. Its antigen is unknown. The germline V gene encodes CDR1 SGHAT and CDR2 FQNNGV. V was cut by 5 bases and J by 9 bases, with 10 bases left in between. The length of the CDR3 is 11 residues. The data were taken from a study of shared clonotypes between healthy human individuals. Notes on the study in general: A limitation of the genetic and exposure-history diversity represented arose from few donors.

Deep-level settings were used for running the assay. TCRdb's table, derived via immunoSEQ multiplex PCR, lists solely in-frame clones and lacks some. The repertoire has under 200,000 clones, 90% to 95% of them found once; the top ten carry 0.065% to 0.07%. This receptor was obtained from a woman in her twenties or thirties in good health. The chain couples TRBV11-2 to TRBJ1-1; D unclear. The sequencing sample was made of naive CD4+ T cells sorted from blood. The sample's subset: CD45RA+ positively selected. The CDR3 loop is CASSPGLKAFF. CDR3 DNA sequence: TGTGCCAGCAGCCCAGGACTTAAAGCTTTCTTT.